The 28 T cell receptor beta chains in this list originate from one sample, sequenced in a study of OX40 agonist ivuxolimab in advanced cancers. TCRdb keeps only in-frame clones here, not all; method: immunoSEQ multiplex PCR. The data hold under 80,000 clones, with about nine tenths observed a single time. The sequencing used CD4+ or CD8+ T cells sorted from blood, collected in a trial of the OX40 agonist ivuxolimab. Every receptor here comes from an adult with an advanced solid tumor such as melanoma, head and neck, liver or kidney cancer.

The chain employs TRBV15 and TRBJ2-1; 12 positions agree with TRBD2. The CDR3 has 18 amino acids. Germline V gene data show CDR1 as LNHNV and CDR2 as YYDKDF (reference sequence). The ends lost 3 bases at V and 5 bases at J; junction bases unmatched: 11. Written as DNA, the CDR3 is TGTGCCACCAGCAGGGCGGGCCCGGCTAGCGGGGGGGACAATGAGCAGTTCTTC. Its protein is CATSRAGPASGGDNEQFF.

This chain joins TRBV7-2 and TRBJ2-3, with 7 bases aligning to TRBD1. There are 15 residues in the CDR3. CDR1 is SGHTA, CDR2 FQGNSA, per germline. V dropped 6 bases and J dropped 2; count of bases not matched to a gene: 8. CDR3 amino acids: CASRRQGQNTDTQYF. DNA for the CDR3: TGTGCCAGCAGGCGACAGGGTCAGAACACAGATACGCAGTATTTT. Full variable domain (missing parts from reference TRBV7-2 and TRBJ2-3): GAGVSQSPSNKVTEKGKDVELRCDPISGHTALYWYRQSLGQGLEFLIYFQGNSAPDKSGLPSDRFSAERTGGSVSTLTIQRTQQEDSAVYLCASRRQGQNTDTQYFGPGTRLTVL.

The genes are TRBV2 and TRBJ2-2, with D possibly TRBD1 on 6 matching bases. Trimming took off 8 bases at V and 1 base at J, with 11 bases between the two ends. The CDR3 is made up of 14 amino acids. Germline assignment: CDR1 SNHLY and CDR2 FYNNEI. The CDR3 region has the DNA TGTGCCAGCGTGAGGACAGAGAACACCGGGGAGCTGTTTTTT. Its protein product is CASVRTENTGELFF.

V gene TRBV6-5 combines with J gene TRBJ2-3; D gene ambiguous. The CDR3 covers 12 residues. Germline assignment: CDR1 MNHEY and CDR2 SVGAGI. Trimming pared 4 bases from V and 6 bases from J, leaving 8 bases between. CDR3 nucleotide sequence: TGTGCCAGCAGTTCCGAGTGGGATACGCAGTATTTT. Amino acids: CASSSEWDTQYF.

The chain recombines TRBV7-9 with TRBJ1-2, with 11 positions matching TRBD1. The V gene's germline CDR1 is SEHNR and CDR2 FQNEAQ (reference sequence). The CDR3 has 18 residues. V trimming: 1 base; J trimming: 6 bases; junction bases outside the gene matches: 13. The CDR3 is CASSLGARDRGRDDGYTF. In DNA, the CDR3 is TGTGCCAGCAGCTTAGGGGCTCGGGACAGGGGGAGAGATGATGGCTACACCTTC.

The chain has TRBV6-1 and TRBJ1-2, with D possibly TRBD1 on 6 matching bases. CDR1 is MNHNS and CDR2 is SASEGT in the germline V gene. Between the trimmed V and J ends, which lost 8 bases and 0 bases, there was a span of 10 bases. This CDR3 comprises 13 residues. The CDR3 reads CASETGTNYGYTF. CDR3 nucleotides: TGTGCCAGCGAGACAGGAACTAACTATGGCTACACCTTC.

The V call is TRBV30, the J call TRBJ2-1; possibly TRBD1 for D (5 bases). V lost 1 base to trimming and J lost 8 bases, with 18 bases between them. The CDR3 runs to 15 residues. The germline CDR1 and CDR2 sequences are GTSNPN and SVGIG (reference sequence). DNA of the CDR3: TGTGCCTGGAGTGCCAAGGGGCGAGCATTTCATGAGCAGTTCTTC. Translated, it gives CAWSAKGRAFHEQFF.

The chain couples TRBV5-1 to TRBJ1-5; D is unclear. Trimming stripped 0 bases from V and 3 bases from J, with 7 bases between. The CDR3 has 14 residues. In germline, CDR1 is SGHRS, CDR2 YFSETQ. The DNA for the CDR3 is TGCGCCAGCAGCTTGGAAGGACTCAATCAGCCCCAGCATTTT. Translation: CASSLEGLNQPQHF.

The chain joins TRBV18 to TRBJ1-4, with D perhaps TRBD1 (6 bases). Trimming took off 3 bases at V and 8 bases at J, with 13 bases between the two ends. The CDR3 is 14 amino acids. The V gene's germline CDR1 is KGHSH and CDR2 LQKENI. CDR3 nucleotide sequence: TGTGCCAGCTCACCGGGGGCCGGGAGCGAAAAACTGTTTTTT. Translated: CASSPGAGSEKLFF.

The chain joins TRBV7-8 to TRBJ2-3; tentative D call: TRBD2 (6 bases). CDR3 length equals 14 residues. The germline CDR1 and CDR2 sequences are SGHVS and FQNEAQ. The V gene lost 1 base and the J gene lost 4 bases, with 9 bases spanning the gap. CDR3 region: CASSLGTSPDTQYF. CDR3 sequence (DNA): TGTGCCAGCAGCTTAGGCACTAGCCCAGATACGCAGTATTTT.

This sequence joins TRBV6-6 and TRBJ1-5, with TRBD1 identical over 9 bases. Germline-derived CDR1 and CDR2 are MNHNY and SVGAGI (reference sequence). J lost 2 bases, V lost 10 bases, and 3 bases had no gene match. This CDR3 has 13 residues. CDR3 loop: CATDRGRNQPQHF. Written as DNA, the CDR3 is TGTGCCACGGACAGGGGTCGCAATCAGCCCCAGCATTTT.

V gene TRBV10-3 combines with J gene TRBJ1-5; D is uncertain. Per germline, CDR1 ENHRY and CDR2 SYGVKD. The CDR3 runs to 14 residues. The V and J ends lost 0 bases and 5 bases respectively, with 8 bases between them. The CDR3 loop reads CAISESRGYQPQHF. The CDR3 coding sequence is TGTGCCATCAGTGAGTCCCGGGGTTATCAGCCCCAGCATTTT.

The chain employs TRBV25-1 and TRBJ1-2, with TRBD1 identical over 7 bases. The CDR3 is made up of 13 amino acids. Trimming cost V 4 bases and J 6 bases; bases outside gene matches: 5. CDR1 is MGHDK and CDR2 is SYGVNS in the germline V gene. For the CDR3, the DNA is TGTGCCAGCAGTGGGGGGACAGCTCATGGCTACACCTTC. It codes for CASSGGTAHGYTF.

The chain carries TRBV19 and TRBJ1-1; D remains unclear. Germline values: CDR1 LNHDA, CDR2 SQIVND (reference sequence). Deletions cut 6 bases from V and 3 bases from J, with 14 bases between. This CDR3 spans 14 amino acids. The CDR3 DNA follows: TGTGCCAGTAGGGATCAGATGGCCTACACTGAAGCTTTCTTT. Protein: CASRDQMAYTEAFF.

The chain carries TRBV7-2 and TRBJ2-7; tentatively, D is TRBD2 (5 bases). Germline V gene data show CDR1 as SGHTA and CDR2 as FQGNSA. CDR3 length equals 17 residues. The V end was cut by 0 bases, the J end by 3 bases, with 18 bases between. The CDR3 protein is CASSLAKGLREIYEQYF. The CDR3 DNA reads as TGTGCCAGCAGCTTAGCAAAAGGTTTACGGGAAATCTACGAGCAGTACTTC.

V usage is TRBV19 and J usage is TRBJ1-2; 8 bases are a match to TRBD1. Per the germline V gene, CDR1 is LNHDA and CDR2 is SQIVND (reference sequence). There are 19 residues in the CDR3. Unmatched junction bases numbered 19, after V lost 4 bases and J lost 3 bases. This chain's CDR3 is CASSTPPTTGAGGDYGYTF. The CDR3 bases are TGTGCCAGTAGTACCCCTCCCACGACAGGGGCAGGAGGTGACTATGGCTACACCTTC.

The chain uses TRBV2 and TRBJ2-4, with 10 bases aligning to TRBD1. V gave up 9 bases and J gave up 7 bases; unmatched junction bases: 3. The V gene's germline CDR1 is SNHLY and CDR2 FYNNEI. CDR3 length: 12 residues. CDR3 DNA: TGTGCCAGTACGGGACAGGGGAACATTCAGTACTTC. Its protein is CASTGQGNIQYF.

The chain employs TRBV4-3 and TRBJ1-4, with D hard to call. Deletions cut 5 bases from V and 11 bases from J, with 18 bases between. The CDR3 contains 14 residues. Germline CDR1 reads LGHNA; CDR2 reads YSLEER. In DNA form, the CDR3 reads TGCGCCAGCAGCACTAGCGGGCGAGAGGAGAAACTGTTTTTT. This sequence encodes CASSTSGREEKLFF.

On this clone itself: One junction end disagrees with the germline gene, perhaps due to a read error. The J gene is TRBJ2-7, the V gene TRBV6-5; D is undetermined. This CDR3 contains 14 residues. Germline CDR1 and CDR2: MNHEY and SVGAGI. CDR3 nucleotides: TGTGCCAGCAGTTTCGACCAATACTCCTCCGAGCAGTACTTC. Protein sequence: CASSFDQYSSEQYF.

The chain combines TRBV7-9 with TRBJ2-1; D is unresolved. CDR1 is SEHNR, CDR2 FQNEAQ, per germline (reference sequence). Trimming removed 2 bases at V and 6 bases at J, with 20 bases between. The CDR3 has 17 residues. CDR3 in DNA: TGTGCCAGCAGCTTAATTTATTCGGAACAGCTTGTCAATGAGCAGTTCTTC. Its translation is CASSLIYSEQLVNEQFF.

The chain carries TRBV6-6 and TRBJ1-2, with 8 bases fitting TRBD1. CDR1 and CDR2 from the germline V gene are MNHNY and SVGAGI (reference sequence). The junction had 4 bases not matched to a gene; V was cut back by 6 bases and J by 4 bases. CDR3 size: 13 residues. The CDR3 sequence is CASRTQGAYGYTF. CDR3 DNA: TGTGCCAGCAGGACGCAGGGGGCCTATGGCTACACCTTC.

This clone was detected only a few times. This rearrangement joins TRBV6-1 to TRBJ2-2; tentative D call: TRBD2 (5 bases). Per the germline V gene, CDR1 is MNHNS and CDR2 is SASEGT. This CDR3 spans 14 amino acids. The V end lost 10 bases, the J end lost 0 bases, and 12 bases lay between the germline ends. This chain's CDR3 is CANQRTPNTGELFF. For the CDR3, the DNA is TGTGCCAACCAGCGGACCCCGAACACCGGGGAGCTGTTTTTT.

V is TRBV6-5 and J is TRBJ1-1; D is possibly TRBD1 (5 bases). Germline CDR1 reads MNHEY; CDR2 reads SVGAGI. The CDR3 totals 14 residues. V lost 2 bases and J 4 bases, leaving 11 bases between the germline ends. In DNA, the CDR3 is TGTGCCAGCAGTTACGAGGGGCTGGTCACTGAAGCTTTCTTT. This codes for CASSYEGLVTEAFF.

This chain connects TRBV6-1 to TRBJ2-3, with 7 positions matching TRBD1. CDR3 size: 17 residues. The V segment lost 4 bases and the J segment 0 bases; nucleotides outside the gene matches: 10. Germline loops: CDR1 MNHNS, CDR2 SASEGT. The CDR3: CASSARDSPLSTDTQYF. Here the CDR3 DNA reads TGTGCCAGCAGTGCCCGGGACAGCCCTCTGAGCACAGATACGCAGTATTTT.

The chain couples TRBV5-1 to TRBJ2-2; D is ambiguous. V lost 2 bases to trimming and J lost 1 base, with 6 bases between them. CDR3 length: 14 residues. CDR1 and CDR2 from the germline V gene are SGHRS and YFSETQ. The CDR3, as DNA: TGCGCCAGCAGCTTATATATGAACACCGGGGAGCTGTTTTTT. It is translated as CASSLYMNTGELFF. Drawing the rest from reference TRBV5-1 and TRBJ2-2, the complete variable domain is KAGVTQTPRYLIKTRGQQVTLSCSPISGHRSVSWYQQTPGQGLQFLFEYFSETQRNKGNFPGRFSGRQFSNSRSEMNVSTLELGDSALYLCASSLYMNTGELFFGEGSRLTVL.

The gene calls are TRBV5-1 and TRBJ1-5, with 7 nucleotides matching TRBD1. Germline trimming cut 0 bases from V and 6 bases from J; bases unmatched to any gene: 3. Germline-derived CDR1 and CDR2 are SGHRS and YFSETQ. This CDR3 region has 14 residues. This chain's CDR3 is CASSLGQGSQPQHF. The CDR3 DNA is TGCGCCAGCAGCTTGGGACAGGGTTCTCAGCCCCAGCATTTT. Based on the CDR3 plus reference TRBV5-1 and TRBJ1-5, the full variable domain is KAGVTQTPRYLIKTRGQQVTLSCSPISGHRSVSWYQQTPGQGLQFLFEYFSETQRNKGNFPGRFSGRQFSNSRSEMNVSTLELGDSALYLCASSLGQGSQPQHFGDGTRLSIL.

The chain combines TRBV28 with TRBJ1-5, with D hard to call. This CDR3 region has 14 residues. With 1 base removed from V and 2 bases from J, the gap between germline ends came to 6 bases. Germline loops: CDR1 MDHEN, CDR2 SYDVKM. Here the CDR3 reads CASSLSYGNQPQHF. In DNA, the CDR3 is TGTGCCAGCAGTTTATCCTATGGCAATCAGCCCCAGCATTTT.

The DNA of the CDR3 is TGTGCCAGCAGGCCGAGTCCCAATAATTCACCCCTCCACTTT. Amino acids: CASRPSPNNSPLHF. The gene calls are TRBV28 and TRBJ1-6; D uncertain. The CDR3 is 14 amino acids. Germline CDR1 MDHEN, CDR2 SYDVKM. The V end was cut by 6 bases, the J end by 5 bases, with 11 bases between.